The 20 T cell receptor beta chains presented below share a single source sample, sequenced in a study of regulatory T cells in long-lasting Graves disease. Construction of TCR beta libraries relied on iRepertoire HTBI primers and on Arm-PCR targeting CDR3 regions. Each CDR3 protein is one row after TCRdb ran MiXCR on the multiplex PCR reads. The sample carries about 470,000 distinct CDR3 sequences, roughly a fifth recorded once. Documented time point: persistent/refractory GD, antithyroid drugs over 5 years with positive TRAb. PBMC RNA was the source of the TCR library. Sequencing was performed on peripheral blood mononuclear cells (PBMCs), taken when the disease was refractory, from a patient treated with antithyroid drugs. These receptors originate from a female donor with Graves disease.

This clonotype was detected only a few times. J is TRBJ2-7 and V is TRBV27, with TRBD2 identical over 14 bases. The CDR3 sequence is 16 residues long. Losses at the gene ends were 4 bases for V and 6 bases for J; bases not matched to a gene: 8. Per germline, CDR1 MNHEY and CDR2 SMNVEV (reference sequence). DNA of the CDR3: TGTGCCAGCAGTTCCTGGGGACTAGCGGGAGTATTCGAGCAGTACTTC. This gives the protein CASSSWGLAGVFEQYF.

V usage is TRBV6-1 and J usage is TRBJ1-5; D ambiguous. CDR3 size: 16 residues. V was pared by 8 bases and J by 2 bases, with 19 bases between. Germline values: CDR1 MNHNS, CDR2 SASEGT. The chain's CDR3 is CASGEQRKWGNQPQHF. In DNA form, the CDR3 reads TGTGCCAGCGGGGAACAGAGGAAGTGGGGCAATCAGCCCCAGCATTTT.

V usage is TRBV7-9 and J usage is TRBJ2-1, with 9 nucleotides matching TRBD2. The CDR3 has 16 residues. The germline V gene has CDR1 SEHNR and CDR2 FQNEAQ (reference sequence). V lost 1 base, J lost 7 bases, and 8 bases stayed unmatched. DNA of the CDR3: TGTGCCAGCAGCTTAGAGAATAGCGGGAGCCGGAATGAGCAGTTCTTC. It translates to CASSLENSGSRNEQFF.

There are a few counts of this clonotype. The junction does not match germline at one end; this may be a read error. The rearrangement joins TRBV6-9 to TRBJ2-2, with D possibly being TRBD1 (5 bases). The CDR3 runs to 13 residues. The V gene's germline CDR1 is MNHGY and CDR2 SVAAGI. Here the CDR3 reads CASSSGYAGELFF. In DNA, the CDR3 is TGCGCCAGCAGTTCAGGGTACGCCGGGGAGCTGTTTTTT.

There are a few counts of this clonotype. The V gene is TRBV7-8, the J gene TRBJ1-1, with a possible D match to TRBD1 (6 bases). V lost 7 bases and J 5 bases, leaving 20 bases between the germline ends. Germline values: CDR1 SGHVS, CDR2 FQNEAQ. The CDR3 covers 15 residues. The CDR3 region has the DNA TGTGCCAGCACCATCAACAGGGATTTTTTGACTGAAGCTTTCTTT. Its translation is CASTINRDFLTEAFF.

This clonotype was recorded at least ten times. The rearrangement links TRBV9 to TRBJ2-5; 10 bases match TRBD1. V dropped 0 bases and J dropped 3; count of bases not matched to a gene: 2. The CDR3 is 15 residues long. CDR1 is SGDLS and CDR2 is YYNGEE in the germline V gene. Here the CDR3 DNA reads TGTGCCAGCAGCGTAGAAGGACAGGGGGAAGAGACCCAGTACTTC. Translated: CASSVEGQGEETQYF.

In its sample, this clonotype was seen many times. The genes are TRBV2 and TRBJ1-2; no clear D gene. V was shortened by 1 base and J by 3 bases, with 12 bases between the two germline ends. The CDR3 has 15 residues. CDR1 is SNHLY and CDR2 is FYNNEI in the germline V gene. CDR3 DNA: TGTGCCAGCAGTGAAGGACCGAGAATATACTATGGCTACACCTTC. It codes for CASSEGPRIYYGYTF.

The chain uses TRBV15 and TRBJ1-5, with 8 nucleotides matching TRBD1. Germline-derived CDR1 and CDR2 are LNHNV and YYDKDF (reference sequence). The CDR3 covers 16 residues. J gave up 6 bases and V 5 bases, and 12 bases lay outside the gene matches. CDR3 in amino acids: CATSPIGQGAGQPQHF. The CDR3 nucleotides read TGTGCCACCAGCCCTATTGGGCAGGGGGCGGGTCAGCCCCAGCATTTT.

This clonotype has a count of ten or more. V gene TRBV6-5 combines with J gene TRBJ2-7; no clear D gene. CDR3 size: 14 residues. Trimming removed 4 bases at V and 6 bases at J, with 16 bases between. Germline V gene sequence: CDR1 MNHEY, CDR2 SVGAGI. Written as DNA, the CDR3 is TGTGCCAGCAGTTCCTACTCTGGAGTTAGCGAGCAGTACTTC. Its protein is CASSSYSGVSEQYF.

This clonotype has ten or more counts. The V gene is TRBV10-3, the J gene TRBJ2-7; 10 bases align to TRBD2. The ends lost 9 bases at V and 5 bases at J; junction bases unmatched: 4. From germline, CDR1 is ENHRY and CDR2 SYGVKD. The CDR3 length is 12 residues. The CDR3 bases are TGTGCCATAGCGGGAGGGTTCGACGAGCAGTACTTC. Encoded protein: CAIAGGFDEQYF.

About this clonotype: A much larger clone differs from this one at a single base, so this may be a read error. The chain uses TRBV11-2 and TRBJ1-2, with 7 bases lining up with TRBD1. CDR1 is SGHAT and CDR2 is FQNNGV in the germline V gene. The CDR3 loop spans 14 amino acids. The CDR3 sequence: CASGLGPDRWGYTF. CDR3 coding DNA: TGTGCCAGCGGCTTAGGTCCGGACAGGTGGGGCTACACCTTC.

This clonotype was recorded at least ten times. V is TRBV28 and J is TRBJ2-5; possibly TRBD1 for D (6 bases). The CDR3 length is 17 residues. Deletions cut 3 bases from V and 0 bases from J, with 17 bases between. Germline V gene lookup returns CDR1 MDHEN and CDR2 SYDVKM. The CDR3 DNA follows: TGTGCCAGCAGTTTTAGAGGGGACACCATGGACCAAGAGACCCAGTACTTC. This sequence encodes CASSFRGDTMDQETQYF.

The chain combines TRBV7-9 with TRBJ2-1; possible D gene TRBD1, 5 bases. V was clipped by 3 bases and J by 4 bases, with 10 bases between them. In germline, CDR1 is SEHNR, CDR2 FQNEAQ (reference sequence). The CDR3 contains 14 residues. The CDR3 DNA is TGTGCCAGCAGCTTCAGGGCAGCGTACAATGAGCAGTTCTTC. This codes for CASSFRAAYNEQFF. Full variable domain (missing parts from reference TRBV7-9 and TRBJ2-1): DTGVSQNPRHKITKRGQNVTFRCDPISEHNRLYWYRQTLGQGPEFLTYFQNEAQLEKSRLLSDRFSAERPKGSFSTLEIQRTEQGDSAMYLCASSFRAAYNEQFFGPGTRLTVL.

J is TRBJ2-7 and V is TRBV7-8; 9 nucleotides match TRBD1. With V trimmed by 6 bases and J by 5 bases, 5 bases remained unmatched. Germline V gene lookup returns CDR1 SGHVS and CDR2 FQNEAQ. This CDR3 has 13 residues. This CDR3 reads CASRDRGGNEQYF. The CDR3 DNA is TGTGCCAGCAGGGACAGGGGAGGAAACGAGCAGTACTTC.

This clonotype came up a few times. The CDR3 here is CASSEAIGGGNEQYF. The CDR3 nucleotides read TGTGCCAGCAGTGAAGCGATTGGGGGCGGGAACGAGCAGTACTTC. J is TRBJ2-7 and V is TRBV6-1; D is possibly TRBD1 or TRBD2 (6 bases each). Germline V gene lookup returns CDR1 MNHNS and CDR2 SASEGT. The ends were cut back, 0 bases at V and 5 bases at J, with 14 bases in the middle. This CDR3 is built from 15 residues.

The genes are TRBV20-1 and TRBJ1-5; D is perhaps TRBD1 (5 bases). The V gene lost 2 bases and the J gene lost 0 bases, with 11 bases spanning the gap. The CDR3 is 15 amino acids. Germline values: CDR1 DFQATT, CDR2 SNEGSKA (reference sequence). DNA for the CDR3: TGCAGTGCTAGACGTTTGGGGGATAGCAATCAGCCCCAGCATTTT. It translates to CSARRLGDSNQPQHF.

This clonotype came up many times. The gene calls are TRBV12-3 or TRBV12-4 and TRBJ2-5, with a tentative D call TRBD1 (6 bases). Trimming took off 5 bases at V and 5 bases at J, with 15 bases between the two ends. CDR3 size: 14 residues. CDR3 coding DNA: TGTGCCAGCAGTCCCGGGACATTGGGGGAGACCCAGTACTTC. Translation gives CASSPGTLGETQYF.

This clonotype was picked up one time. A clone one base away is much larger, so this may be a read error. This chain links TRBV12-3 or TRBV12-4 with TRBJ2-5; 15 bases align to TRBD2. This CDR3 has 18 residues. The CDR3 spells CVSSSSRTSGRAFETQYF. The CDR3 coding sequence is TGTGTCAGCAGTTCTAGCCGGACTAGCGGGAGGGCCTTTGAGACCCAGTACTTC.

The rearrangement joins TRBV7-9 to TRBJ2-7; D not resolved. Germline V lookup: CDR1 SEHNR, CDR2 FQNEAQ (reference sequence). The CDR3 consists of 12 residues. Trimming removed 4 bases at V and 9 bases at J, with 13 bases between. The CDR3 spells CASSSLSLGQYF. CDR3 bases: TGTGCCAGCAGCTCACTCTCTCTGGGGCAGTACTTC.

The chain combines TRBV5-4 with TRBJ2-5, with 10 positions matching TRBD2. Germline-derived CDR1 and CDR2 are SGHNT and YYREEE (reference sequence). The CDR3 covers 17 residues. The V and J ends lost 4 bases and 5 bases, in that order; junction bases with no gene match: 14. The chain's CDR3 is CASSPYRASGSGETQYF. CDR3 DNA: TGTGCCAGCAGCCCCTACCGGGCTAGCGGGAGTGGGGAGACCCAGTACTTC.